What follows are 29 T cell receptor beta chains derived from one specimen sequenced in a study of blood T cell repertoires in COVID-19 (dated by TCRdb to 2019 to 2021). The protocol used for the library was the immunoSEQ multiplex PCR assay. Not all clones reach the TCRdb copy of this immuneACCESS table, which keeps in-frame sequences only. Checked studies attribute under half of the gap to unresolved V genes and leave the rest unexplained. The sample has about 220,000 clones on record, roughly nine tenths of them singletons. The top ten clonotypes cover about 3.5% of the sample. The specimen sequenced was PBMCs or T cells enriched from blood (not recorded which). These receptors all stem from a woman under 30 in a cohort exposed to, infected with or recovered from COVID-19 (not recorded which).

The chain joins TRBV10-1 to TRBJ2-5; 7 bases agree with TRBD2. The ends lost 0 bases at V and 9 bases at J; junction bases unmatched: 4. CDR1 is WNHNN and CDR2 is SYGVQD in the germline V gene (reference sequence). This CDR3 has 13 residues. CDR3 sequence: CASSESGSGAQYF. As DNA, the CDR3 is TGCGCCAGCAGTGAGTCGGGGAGCGGGGCCCAGTACTTC.

The V and J genes are TRBV12-3 or TRBV12-4 and TRBJ2-5; TRBD1 might be the D (5 bases). The V end was cut by 5 bases, the J end by 4 bases, with 11 bases between. The CDR3 is 13 residues long. CDR3 sequence reads: CASSLGRAETQYF. The CDR3 region has the DNA TGTGCCAGCAGTCTGGGCAGGGCAGAGACCCAGTACTTC.

This chain links TRBV12-5 with TRBJ2-2; the D is unclear. CDR1 LGHNT and CDR2 FRNRAP come from the germline V gene. This CDR3 spans 13 amino acids. Trimming took off 6 bases at V and 6 bases at J, with 11 bases between the two ends. CDR3 in amino acids: CASGSHPAGELFF. The DNA for the CDR3 is TGTGCTAGTGGCTCCCACCCGGCCGGGGAGCTGTTTTTT.

The J gene is TRBJ1-2, the V gene TRBV19; a possible D gene is TRBD1 (5 bases). Germline V gene data show CDR1 as LNHDA and CDR2 as SQIVND (reference sequence). This CDR3 has 14 residues. Trimming took off 11 bases at V and 4 bases at J, with 20 bases between the two ends. The CDR3, as DNA: TGTGCCTCCCAAATGGCGGGGCAGACCTATGGCTACACCTTC. It encodes CASQMAGQTYGYTF. Using reference TRBV19 and TRBJ1-2 for the parts outside the CDR3, the full variable domain is DGGITQSPKYLFRKEGQNVTLSCEQNLNHDAMYWYRQDPGQGLRLIYYSQIVNDFQKGDIAEGYSVSREKKESFPLTVTSAQKNPTAFYLCASQMAGQTYGYTFGSGTRLTVV.

This chain uses TRBV7-9 with TRBJ1-1; TRBD1 matches at 8 bases. Germline-derived CDR1 and CDR2 are SEHNR and FQNEAQ (reference sequence). This CDR3 is 15 amino acids long. V lost 3 bases, J lost 1 base, and 4 bases stayed unmatched. The CDR3 is CASSLVGTGNTEAFF. Here the CDR3 DNA reads TGTGCCAGCAGCTTGGTCGGGACAGGGAACACTGAAGCTTTCTTT. The full variable domain, with the rest looked up from reference TRBV7-9 and TRBJ1-1, is DTGVSQNPRHKITKRGQNVTFRCDPISEHNRLYWYRQTLGQGPEFLTYFQNEAQLEKSRLLSDRFSAERPKGSFSTLEIQRTEQGDSAMYLCASSLVGTGNTEAFFGQGTRLTVV.

The chain employs TRBV5-4 and TRBJ2-1; a possible D gene is TRBD2 (6 bases). Germline CDR1 reads SGHNT; CDR2 reads YYREEE (reference sequence). The CDR3 runs to 14 residues. Trimming left V 1 base short and J 7 bases short, with 12 bases between. The CDR3 nucleotides read TGTGCCAGCAGCTTGTCGGGAGTCTGGAATGAGCAGTTCTTC. Encoded protein: CASSLSGVWNEQFF. Full variable domain (missing parts from reference TRBV5-4 and TRBJ2-1): ETGVTQSPTHLIKTRGQQVTLRCSSQSGHNTVSWYQQALGQGPQFIFQYYREEENGRGNFPPRFSGLQFPNYSSELNVNALELDDSALYLCASSLSGVWNEQFFGPGTRLTVL.

V is TRBV13 and J is TRBJ1-2, with D possibly TRBD1 on 5 matching bases. In germline, CDR1 is PRHDT, CDR2 FYEKMQ (reference sequence). Trimming took 2 bases from V and 4 from J, leaving 11 bases between them. The CDR3 has 14 amino acids. The CDR3 reads CASSLNRQTYGYTF. The CDR3 nucleotides are TGTGCCAGCAGCTTAAACAGGCAAACCTATGGCTACACCTTC.

This sequence joins TRBV7-6 and TRBJ2-1; 8 bases align to TRBD2. The trim removed 1 base at V and 6 bases at J, leaving 5 bases unmatched. The germline V gene has CDR1 SGHVS and CDR2 FNYEAQ. This CDR3 has 15 amino acids. The CDR3 nucleotides read TGTGCCAGCAGCTTAGAGTGGCTAGCGGGCAATGAGCAGTTCTTC. This encodes CASSLEWLAGNEQFF.

The V and J genes are TRBV6-5 and TRBJ1-1, with no clear D. There are 14 residues in the CDR3. Germline loops: CDR1 MNHEY, CDR2 SVGAGI. V lost 5 bases and J lost 3, with 13 bases in between. Written as DNA, the CDR3 is TGTGCCAGCAGTCCAGAAATTCAGGACACTGAAGCTTTCTTT. Its protein is CASSPEIQDTEAFF.

The J gene is TRBJ1-4, the V gene TRBV7-9; 8 bases line up with TRBD1. Germline values: CDR1 SEHNR, CDR2 FQNEAQ (reference sequence). V lost 4 bases, J lost 5 bases, and 12 bases stayed unmatched. The CDR3 extends over 17 amino acids. As DNA, the CDR3 is TGTGCCAGCAGCTACCCGCCCGACAGGGGTGGGAATGAAAAACTGTTTTTT. It yields the protein CASSYPPDRGGNEKLFF.

The chain uses TRBV7-3 and TRBJ2-1; TRBD2 matches at 8 bases. V gave up 4 bases and J gave up 9 bases; unmatched junction bases: 14. The CDR3 contains 16 residues. Germline CDR1 and CDR2: SGHTA and FQGTGA. CDR3 loop: CASSSQPGLVFGEQFF. In DNA, the CDR3 is TGTGCCAGCAGCTCCCAACCGGGACTAGTTTTCGGTGAGCAGTTCTTC.

The J gene is TRBJ1-1, the V gene TRBV5-1; D might be TRBD1 (6 bases). V gave up 4 bases and J gave up 3 bases, with 22 bases separating them. The CDR3 contains 17 residues. CDR1 and CDR2 (germline): SGHRS, YFSETQ. The chain's CDR3 is CASSPSLGGPLDTEAFF. The CDR3 DNA is TGCGCCAGCAGCCCCTCCCTGGGGGGGCCCTTGGACACTGAAGCTTTCTTT.

The chain combines TRBV21-1 with TRBJ1-2; the table assigns TRBD1, which was not confirmed against the DNA. TRBV21-1 is termed a pseudogene. The CDR3 consists of 14 residues. CDR3 in amino acids: CASGPMTGSGGYTF. The CDR3 DNA reads TGTGCCAGCGGACCCATGACAGGGTCGGGTGGCTACACCTTC.

The chain combines TRBV5-6 with TRBJ2-5; the D gene is possibly TRBD1 (6 bases). Per the germline V gene, CDR1 is SGHDT and CDR2 is YYEEEE. Trimming shortened V by 2 bases and J by 5 bases, and 16 bases separated the two germline ends. This CDR3 is 15 amino acids long. For the CDR3, the DNA is TGTGCCAGCAGCTTCCTCAGGGGATTTGAGGAGACCCAGTACTTC. Translating gives CASSFLRGFEETQYF. Together with reference TRBV5-6 and TRBJ2-5, the CDR3 gives the full variable domain: DAGVTQSPTHLIKTRGQQVTLRCSPKSGHDTVSWYQQALGQGPQFIFQYYEEEERQRGNFPDRFSGHQFPNYSSELNVNALLLGDSALYLCASSFLRGFEETQYFGPGTRLLVL.

The chain joins TRBV6-5 to TRBJ1-1, with TRBD1 matching 10 bases. Germline assignment: CDR1 MNHEY and CDR2 SVGAGI. Losses at the gene ends were 6 bases for V and 11 bases for J; bases not matched to a gene: 9. The CDR3 sequence is 13 residues long. The CDR3 reads CASSRDRGHMAFF. Written as DNA, the CDR3 is TGTGCCAGCAGCAGAGACAGGGGGCATATGGCTTTCTTT.

V usage is TRBV30 and J usage is TRBJ1-2; D ambiguous. The CDR3 loop spans 13 amino acids. From germline, CDR1 is GTSNPN and CDR2 SVGIG (reference sequence). V dropped 3 bases and J dropped 8 bases, with 16 bases sitting between them. CDR3 bases: TGTGCCTGGAGAGACCCCGGAGGGATCGGCTACACCTTC. Protein sequence: CAWRDPGGIGYTF.

The chain couples TRBV7-9 to TRBJ1-1; D unresolved. This CDR3 contains 15 residues. From germline, CDR1 is SEHNR and CDR2 FQNEAQ (reference sequence). V lost 6 bases to trimming and J lost 2 bases, with 16 bases between them. The CDR3 is CASSLEGQVNTEAFF. The CDR3 DNA reads TGTGCCAGCAGTTTGGAGGGTCAAGTTAACACTGAAGCTTTCTTT.

This clone was recorded only once. The chain couples TRBV3-1 (or the pseudogene TRBV3-2) to TRBJ2-7; 7 bases agree with TRBD1. The germline V gene has CDR1 LGHDT and CDR2 YNNKEL (reference sequence). Trimming took 0 bases from V and 4 from J; bases not matched to a gene: 6. The CDR3 has 15 residues. DNA of the CDR3: TGTGCCAGCAGCCAAGATCGCGACAGGGAATACGAGCAGTACTTC. Amino acids: CASSQDRDREYEQYF.

The CDR3 DNA is TGCAGCGTGTACAGACAGGGGGCGGACACTGAAGCTTTCTTT. It specifies CSVYRQGADTEAFF. The chain has TRBV29-1 and TRBJ1-1, with 10 bases identical to TRBD1. The germline CDR1 and CDR2 sequences are SQVTM and ANQGSEA. This CDR3 contains 14 residues. J was trimmed by 3 bases and V by 6 bases; bases with no gene match: 7.

The rearrangement links TRBV6-5 to TRBJ1-2; 7 nucleotides line up with TRBD1. CDR1 and CDR2 from the germline V gene are MNHEY and SVGAGI. The trim removed 2 bases at V and 2 bases at J, leaving 8 bases unmatched. CDR3 length: 16 amino acids. In DNA, the CDR3 is TGTGCCAGCAGTTACAATTTGAACAGGGGAAACTATGGCTACACCTTC. This gives the protein CASSYNLNRGNYGYTF.

The chain combines TRBV5-6 with TRBJ2-2; the match to TRBD2 covers 8 bases. This CDR3 is 16 amino acids long. CDR1 is SGHDT and CDR2 is YYEEEE in the germline V gene. V was clipped by 0 bases and J by 5 bases; unmatched bases: 6. The CDR3 DNA is TGTGCCAGCAGCTTGGGAGACGGGAGGGTGACCGGGGAGCTGTTTTTT. Its translation is CASSLGDGRVTGELFF.

Only one count was recorded for this clone. The chain has TRBV6-1 and TRBJ1-1, with 7 bases lining up with TRBD1. Germline values: CDR1 MNHNS, CDR2 SASEGT. V shed 1 base and J 7 bases; nucleotides not matched to a gene: 12. The CDR3 has 16 amino acids. CDR3 in DNA: TGTGCCAGCAGTGAAGAGAAAGGACAGGAGGGAAATGAAGCTTTCTTT. Protein: CASSEEKGQEGNEAFF.

The chain combines TRBV7-8 with TRBJ2-7; TRBD1 matches 7 bases. V lost 6 bases and J lost 7; bases outside the gene matches: 12. The CDR3 runs 14 residues. The V gene's germline CDR1 is SGHVS and CDR2 FQNEAQ. CDR3 sequence reads: CASSSDREWSEQYF. The CDR3 DNA is TGTGCCAGCAGTTCTGACAGGGAGTGGAGTGAGCAGTACTTC.

The genes are TRBV4-2 and TRBJ2-7; D might be TRBD1 (6 bases). The germline CDR1 and CDR2 sequences are LGHNA and YNFKEQ. The CDR3 contains 18 residues. V shed 2 bases and J shed 3 bases, with 23 bases lying between them. CDR3 DNA sequence: TGTGCCAGCAGCCAAACCTCGACAGGCCGCTTATCTCTCTACGAGCAGTACTTC. It yields the protein CASSQTSTGRLSLYEQYF.

This clone was seen only once. This sequence joins TRBV7-7 and TRBJ2-2, with a tentative D call TRBD2 (5 bases). Germline CDR1 reads SSHAT; CDR2 reads FNYEAQ (reference sequence). The CDR3 totals 16 residues. The CDR3 protein is CASASVGGSGTGELFF. In nucleotides, the CDR3 is TGTGCTAGCGCTTCTGTGGGTGGGAGCGGCACCGGGGAGCTGTTTTTT.

The CDR3 DNA is TGTGCCAGCAGCTCGGGGAGCGGGAGGGATAGCAATGAGCAGTTCTTC. This sequence encodes CASSSGSGRDSNEQFF. The chain has TRBV7-3 and TRBJ2-1, with 10 positions matching TRBD2. Germline trimming cut 4 bases from V and 6 bases from J; bases unmatched to any gene: 9. CDR1 SGHTA and CDR2 FQGTGA come from the germline V gene. The CDR3 loop spans 16 amino acids.

The chain recombines TRBV27 with TRBJ1-6; 9 positions agree with TRBD1. Germline CDR1 MNHEY, CDR2 SMNVEV (reference sequence). The V and J ends lost 6 bases and 10 bases, in that order; junction bases with no gene match: 4. The CDR3 totals 13 residues. CDR3 residues: CASSPTGGSPLHF. The CDR3 bases are TGTGCCAGCAGCCCGACAGGGGGGTCACCCCTCCACTTT.

This clone is a singleton in its sample. The V and J genes are TRBV7-2 and TRBJ1-6; D is perhaps TRBD1 (6 bases). CDR3 length equals 15 residues. Germline CDR1 and CDR2: SGHTA and FQGNSA. The V end lost 5 bases, the J end lost 8 bases, and 16 bases lay between the germline ends. The CDR3 sequence: CASSRTGNSDSPLHF. The CDR3, as DNA: TGTGCCAGCAGCAGAACAGGGAACTCGGATTCACCCCTCCACTTT.

This clone was observed a single time. The J gene is TRBJ1-2, the V gene TRBV19; D is ambiguous. Per the germline V gene, CDR1 is LNHDA and CDR2 is SQIVND (reference sequence). The CDR3 is made up of 16 amino acids. Trimming took 0 bases from V and 4 from J, leaving 15 bases between them. Here the CDR3 reads CASSIDWVGVTYGYTF. The DNA of the CDR3 is TGTGCCAGTAGTATAGACTGGGTCGGAGTGACCTATGGCTACACCTTC.